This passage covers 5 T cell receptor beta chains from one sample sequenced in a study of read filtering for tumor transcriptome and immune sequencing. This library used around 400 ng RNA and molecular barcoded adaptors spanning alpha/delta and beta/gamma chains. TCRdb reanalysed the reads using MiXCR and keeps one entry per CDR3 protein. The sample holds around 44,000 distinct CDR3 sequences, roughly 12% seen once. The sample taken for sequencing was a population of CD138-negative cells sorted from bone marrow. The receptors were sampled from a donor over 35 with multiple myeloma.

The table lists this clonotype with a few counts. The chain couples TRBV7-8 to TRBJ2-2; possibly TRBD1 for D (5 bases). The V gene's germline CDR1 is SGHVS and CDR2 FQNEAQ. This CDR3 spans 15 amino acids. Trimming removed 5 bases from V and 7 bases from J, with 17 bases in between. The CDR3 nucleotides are TGTGCCAGCAGCCCCGGCGAACACCAGGGCGGGGAGCTGTTTTTT. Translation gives CASSPGEHQGGELFF.

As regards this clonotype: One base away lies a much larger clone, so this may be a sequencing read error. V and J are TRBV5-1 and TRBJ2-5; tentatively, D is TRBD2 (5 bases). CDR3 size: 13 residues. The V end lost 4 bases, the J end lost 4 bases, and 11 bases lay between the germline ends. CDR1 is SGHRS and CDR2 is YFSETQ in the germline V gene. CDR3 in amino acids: CASSAEGRETQYF. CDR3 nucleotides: TGCGCCAGCAGCGCCGAGGGCCGAGAGACCCAGTACTTC.

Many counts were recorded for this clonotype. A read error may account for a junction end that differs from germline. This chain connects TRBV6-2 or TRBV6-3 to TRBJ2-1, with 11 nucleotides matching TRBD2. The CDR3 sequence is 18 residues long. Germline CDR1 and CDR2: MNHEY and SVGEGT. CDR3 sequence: CAGSTTRSGRVSYNEQFF. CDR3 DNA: TGTGCCGGCAGTACTACTCGTAGCGGGAGGGTGTCCTACAATGAGCAGTTCTTC.

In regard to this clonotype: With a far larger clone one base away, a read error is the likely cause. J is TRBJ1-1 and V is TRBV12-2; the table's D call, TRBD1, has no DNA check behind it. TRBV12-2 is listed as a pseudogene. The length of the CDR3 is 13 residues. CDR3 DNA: TGTGCCAGCAGCCCCACTGGCAGCCCTGAAGCTGTCTTT. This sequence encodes CASSPTGSPEAVF.

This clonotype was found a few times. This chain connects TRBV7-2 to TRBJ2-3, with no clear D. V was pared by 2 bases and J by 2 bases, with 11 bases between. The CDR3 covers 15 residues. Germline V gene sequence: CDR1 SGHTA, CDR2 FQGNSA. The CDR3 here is CASSLLGDTTDTQYF. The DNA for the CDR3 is TGTGCCAGCAGCTTACTGGGCGATACCACAGATACGCAGTATTTT.